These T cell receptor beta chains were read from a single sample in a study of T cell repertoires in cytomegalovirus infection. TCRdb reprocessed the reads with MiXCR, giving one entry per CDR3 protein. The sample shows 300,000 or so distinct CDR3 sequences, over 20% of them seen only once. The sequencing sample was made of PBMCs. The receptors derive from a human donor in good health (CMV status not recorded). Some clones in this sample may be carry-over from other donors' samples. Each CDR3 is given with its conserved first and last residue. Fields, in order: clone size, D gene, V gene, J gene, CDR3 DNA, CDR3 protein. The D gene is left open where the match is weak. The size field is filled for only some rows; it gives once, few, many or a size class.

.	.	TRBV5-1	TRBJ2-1	TGCGCCAGCAGCAGGGGGACCCCTTGGGATGAGCAGTTCTTC	CASSRGTPWDEQFF
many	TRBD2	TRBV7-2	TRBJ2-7	TGTGCCAGCAGCTTAACTAGCGGGAGGGCCTTGGACGAGCAGTACTTC	CASSLTSGRALDEQYF
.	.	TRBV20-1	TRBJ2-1	TGCAGTGCTACTGGGAACAATGAGCAGTTCTTC	CSATGNNEQFF
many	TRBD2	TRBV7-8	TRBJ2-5	TGTGCCAGCAGCTTCAACGCGGGAGCGCGAGAGACCCAGTACTTC	CASSFNAGARETQYF
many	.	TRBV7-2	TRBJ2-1	TGTGCCAGCAGCTTAGAGGTAGCCAAGGCTGGGGAGCAGTTCTTC	CASSLEVAKAGEQFF
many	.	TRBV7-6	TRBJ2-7	TGTGCCAGCAGCAGAGCGGACAGTTATTACGAGCAGTACTTC	CASSRADSYYEQYF
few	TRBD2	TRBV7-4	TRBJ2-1	TGTGCCAGCATCAGAATAGCGGGAGTCAATGAGCAGTTCTTC	CASIRIAGVNEQFF
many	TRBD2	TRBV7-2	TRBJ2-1	TGTGCCAGCACCCCGGGACTAGCGGGAGGGTTATACAATGAGCAGTTCTTC	CASTPGLAGGLYNEQFF
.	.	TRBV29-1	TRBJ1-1	TGCATCGCAGGGGAGATCACTGAAGCTTTCTTT	CIAGEITEAFF
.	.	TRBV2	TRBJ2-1	TGTGCCAGCAGTGAACTAGCGACCAATGAGCAGTTCTTC	CASSELATNEQFF
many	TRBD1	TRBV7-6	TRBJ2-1	TGTGCCAGCAGCTTAGGGACAGGGATCACCTACAATGAGCAGTTCTTC	CASSLGTGITYNEQFF
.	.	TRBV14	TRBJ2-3	TGTGCCAGCAGCCAGGGGGGAGATACGCAGTATTTT	CASSQGGDTQYF
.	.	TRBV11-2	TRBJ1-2	TGTGCCAGCAGCTTAGAGAGGGGGAGAGGCTATGGCTACACCTTC	CASSLERGRGYGYTF
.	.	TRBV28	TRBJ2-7	TGTGCCAGCAGTTTCCCGGGCAGGGGCTACGAGCAGTACTTC	CASSFPGRGYEQYF
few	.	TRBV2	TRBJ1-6	TGTGCCAGCAGTGAGACGGCACCCCTCCACTTT	CASSETAPLHF
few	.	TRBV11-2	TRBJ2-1	TGTGCCAGCAGCTTTACGGACGCTTACAATGAGCAGTTCTTC	CASSFTDAYNEQFF